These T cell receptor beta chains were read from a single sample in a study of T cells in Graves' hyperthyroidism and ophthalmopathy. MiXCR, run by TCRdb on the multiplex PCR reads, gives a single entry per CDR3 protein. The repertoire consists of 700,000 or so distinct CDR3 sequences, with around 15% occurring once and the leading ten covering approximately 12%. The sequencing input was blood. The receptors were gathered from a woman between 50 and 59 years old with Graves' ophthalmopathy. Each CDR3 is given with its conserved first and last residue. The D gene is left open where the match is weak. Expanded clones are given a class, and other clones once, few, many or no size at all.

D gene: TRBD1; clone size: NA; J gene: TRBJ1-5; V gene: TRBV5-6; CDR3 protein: CASSPRQGPAQPQHF; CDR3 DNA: TGTGCCAGCAGCCCAAGACAGGGTCCGGCACAGCCCCAGCATTTT
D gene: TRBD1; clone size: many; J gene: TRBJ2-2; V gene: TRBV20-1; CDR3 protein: CSARQGANTGELFF; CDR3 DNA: TGCAGTGCCAGGCAGGGGGCGAACACCGGGGAGCTGTTTTTT
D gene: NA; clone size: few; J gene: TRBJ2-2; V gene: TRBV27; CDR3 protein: CASSTPGSTGELFF; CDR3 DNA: TGTGCCAGCAGTACGCCGGGATCCACCGGGGAGCTGTTTTTT
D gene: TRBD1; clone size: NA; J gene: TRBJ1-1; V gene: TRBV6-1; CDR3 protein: CASNITGGMNTEAFF; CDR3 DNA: TGTGCCAGCAATATAACAGGGGGCATGAACACTGAAGCTTTCTTT
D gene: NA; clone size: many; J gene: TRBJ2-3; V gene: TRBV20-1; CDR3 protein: CSARDSSGPDTQYF; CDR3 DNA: TGCAGTGCTAGAGATAGCTCGGGACCAGATACGCAGTATTTT
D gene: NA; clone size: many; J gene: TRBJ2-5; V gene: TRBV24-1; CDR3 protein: CATSDFPRQGGETQYF; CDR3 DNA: TGTGCCACCAGTGATTTCCCCCGACAGGGAGGAGAGACCCAGTACTTC
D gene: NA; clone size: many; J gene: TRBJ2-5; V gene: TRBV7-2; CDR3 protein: CASSLVPGVAETQYF; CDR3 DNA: TGTGCCAGCAGCTTAGTCCCGGGAGTAGCTGAGACCCAGTACTTC
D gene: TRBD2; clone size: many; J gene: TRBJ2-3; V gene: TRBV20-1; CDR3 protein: CSARVGLAARTDTQYF; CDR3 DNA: TGCAGTGCTAGAGTCGGACTAGCGGCTCGCACAGATACGCAGTATTTT
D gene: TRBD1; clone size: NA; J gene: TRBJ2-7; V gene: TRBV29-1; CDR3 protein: CSVGQGATPYEQYF; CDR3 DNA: TGCAGCGTCGGACAGGGGGCGACCCCCTACGAGCAGTACTTC
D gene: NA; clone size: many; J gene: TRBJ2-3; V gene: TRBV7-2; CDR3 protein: CASSDGPGLGGYSTDTQYF; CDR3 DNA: TGTGCCAGCAGCGACGGACCGGGACTGGGGGGTTATAGCACAGATACGCAGTATTTT
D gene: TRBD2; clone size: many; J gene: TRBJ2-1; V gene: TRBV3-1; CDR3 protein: CASSDTSGRAYNEQFF; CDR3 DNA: TGTGCCAGCAGCGATACTAGCGGGAGGGCATACAATGAGCAGTTCTTC
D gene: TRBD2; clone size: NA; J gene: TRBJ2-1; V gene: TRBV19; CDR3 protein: CASSLGQKLAGVKNEQFF; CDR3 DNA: TGTGCCAGTAGCCTGGGACAAAAGCTAGCGGGAGTGAAGAATGAGCAGTTCTTC
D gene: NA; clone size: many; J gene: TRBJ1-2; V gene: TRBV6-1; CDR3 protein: CASSYTALGGYTF; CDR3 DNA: TGTGCCAGCAGCTATACCGCACTGGGAGGCTACACCTTC
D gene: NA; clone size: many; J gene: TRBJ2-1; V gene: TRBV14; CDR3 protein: CASSHRSEFEQFF; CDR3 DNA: TGTGCCAGCAGCCACCGTAGTGAGTTTGAGCAGTTCTTC
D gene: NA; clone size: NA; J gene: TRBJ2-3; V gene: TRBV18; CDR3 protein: CASSPPEAESTDTQYF; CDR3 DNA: TGTGCCAGCTCACCACCGGAGGCAGAAAGCACAGATACGCAGTATTTT
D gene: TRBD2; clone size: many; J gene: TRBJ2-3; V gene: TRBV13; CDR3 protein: CASVTSGRADTQYF; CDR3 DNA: TGTGCCAGCGTTACTAGCGGGAGGGCCGATACGCAGTATTTT
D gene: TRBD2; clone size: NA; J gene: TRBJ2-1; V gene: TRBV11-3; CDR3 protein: CASGPPGGGGAVNEQFF; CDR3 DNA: TGTGCCAGCGGCCCCCCTGGTGGCGGGGGGGCGGTGAATGAGCAGTTCTTC
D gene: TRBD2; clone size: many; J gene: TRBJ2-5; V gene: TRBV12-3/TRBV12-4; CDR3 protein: CASSPNLSGRARETQYF; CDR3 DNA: TGTGCCAGCAGCCCGAACTTAAGCGGGAGGGCCCGGGAGACCCAGTACTTC
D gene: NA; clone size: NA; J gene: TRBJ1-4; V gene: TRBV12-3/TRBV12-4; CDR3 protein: CASSPTLDRGNEKLFF; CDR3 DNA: TGTGCCAGCAGTCCGACCCTGGACAGAGGAAATGAAAAACTGTTTTTT
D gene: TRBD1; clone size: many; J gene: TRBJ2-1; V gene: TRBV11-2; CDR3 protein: CASSLVATGGLLNEQFF; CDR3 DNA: TGTGCCAGCAGCTTAGTCGCGACAGGGGGACTCCTGAATGAGCAGTTCTTC
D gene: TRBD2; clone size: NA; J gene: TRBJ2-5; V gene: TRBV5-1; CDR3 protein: CASFFSGSGETQYF; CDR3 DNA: TGCGCCAGCTTTTTCAGCGGGAGCGGGGAGACCCAGTACTTC
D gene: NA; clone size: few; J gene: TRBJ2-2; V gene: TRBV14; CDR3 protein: CASSSTLDSPNTGELFF; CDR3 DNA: TGTGCCAGCAGCTCTACCCTGGACAGCCCGAACACCGGGGAGCTGTTTTTT
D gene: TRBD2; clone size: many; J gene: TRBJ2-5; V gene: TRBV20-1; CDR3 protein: CSARSGTQETQYF; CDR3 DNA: TGCAGTGCAAGGAGCGGGACTCAAGAGACCCAGTACTTC